Here is one T cell receptor beta chain with its context. Its target is unknown. These data belong to a study of regulatory T cells in long-lasting Graves disease. The study's findings and limits: The study found TRBV28, TRBJ1-2 and TRBJ2-5 favored in persistent disease.

Time point: newly diagnosed GD, antithyroid drugs for less than 3 months. PBMCs provided the RNA from which the TCR library was made. Guidelines of the American Thyroid Association were used to diagnose Graves' disease. The CDR3 totals 14 residues. The V segment lost 5 bases and the J segment 8 bases; nucleotides outside the gene matches: 8. The germline V gene encodes CDR1 SEHNR and CDR2 FQNEAQ (reference sequence). Investigators prepared the TCR beta libraries by applying iRepertoire HTBI primers and Arm-PCR of CDR3 regions. Original handling: Samples collectively showed fewer than 80 TRBV and about 15 TRBJ segments. MiXCR, run by TCRdb on the multiplex PCR reads, gives a single entry per CDR3 protein. Clone size and V and J calls follow TCRdb, not the original study. In the table there are 240,000 or so distinct CDR3 sequences, around 20% of which are singletons.

The material was peripheral blood mononuclear cells (PBMCs), obtained at new diagnosis, from a patient treated with antithyroid drugs. This clonotype originated in a female donor with Graves disease. The chain couples TRBV7-9 to TRBJ2-1, with TRBD1 matching over 8 bases. CDR3 sequence: CASSRQGTSDEQFF. The CDR3 nucleotides read TGTGCCAGCAGCCGACAGGGGACAAGCGATGAGCAGTTCTTC.